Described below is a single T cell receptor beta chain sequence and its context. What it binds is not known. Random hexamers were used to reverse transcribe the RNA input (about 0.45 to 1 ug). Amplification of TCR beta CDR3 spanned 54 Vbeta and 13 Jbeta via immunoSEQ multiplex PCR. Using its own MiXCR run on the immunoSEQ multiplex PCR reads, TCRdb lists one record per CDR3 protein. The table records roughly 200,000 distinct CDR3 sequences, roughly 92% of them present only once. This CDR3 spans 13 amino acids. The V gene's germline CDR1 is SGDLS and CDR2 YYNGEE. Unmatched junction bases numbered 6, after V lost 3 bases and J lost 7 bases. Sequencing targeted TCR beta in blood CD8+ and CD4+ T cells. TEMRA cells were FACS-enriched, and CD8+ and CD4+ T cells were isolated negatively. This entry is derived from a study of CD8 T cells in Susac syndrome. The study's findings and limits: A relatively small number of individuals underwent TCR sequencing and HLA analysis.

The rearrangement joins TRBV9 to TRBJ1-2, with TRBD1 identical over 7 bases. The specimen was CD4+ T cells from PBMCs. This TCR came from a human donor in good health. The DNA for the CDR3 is TGTGCCAGCAGCGAGGAGACAGGGTCTGGCTACACCTTC. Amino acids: CASSEETGSGYTF.